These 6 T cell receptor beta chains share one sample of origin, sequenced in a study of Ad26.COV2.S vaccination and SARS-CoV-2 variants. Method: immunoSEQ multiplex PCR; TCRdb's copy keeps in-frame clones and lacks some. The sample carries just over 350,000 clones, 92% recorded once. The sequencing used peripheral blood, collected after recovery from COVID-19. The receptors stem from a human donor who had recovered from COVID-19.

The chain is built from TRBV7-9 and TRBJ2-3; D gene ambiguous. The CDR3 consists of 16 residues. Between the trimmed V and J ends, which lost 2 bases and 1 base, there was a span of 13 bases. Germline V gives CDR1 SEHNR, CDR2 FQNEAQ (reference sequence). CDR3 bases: TGTGCCAGCAGCTTACCGGGTAGACCCCGCACAGATACGCAGTATTTT. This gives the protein CASSLPGRPRTDTQYF.

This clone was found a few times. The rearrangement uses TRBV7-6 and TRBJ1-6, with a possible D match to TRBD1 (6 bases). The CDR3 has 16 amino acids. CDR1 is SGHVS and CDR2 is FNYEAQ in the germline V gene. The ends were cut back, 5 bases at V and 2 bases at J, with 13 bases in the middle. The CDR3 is CASSNRQATYNSPLHF. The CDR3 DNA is TGTGCCAGCAGCAACCGACAGGCAACCTATAATTCACCCCTCCACTTT.

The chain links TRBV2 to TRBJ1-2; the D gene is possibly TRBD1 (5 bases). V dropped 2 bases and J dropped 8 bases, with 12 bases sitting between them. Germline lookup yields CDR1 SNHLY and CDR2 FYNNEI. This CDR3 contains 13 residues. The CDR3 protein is CASSEQEEGGYTF. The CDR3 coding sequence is TGTGCCAGCAGTGAACAAGAAGAGGGGGGCTACACCTTC.

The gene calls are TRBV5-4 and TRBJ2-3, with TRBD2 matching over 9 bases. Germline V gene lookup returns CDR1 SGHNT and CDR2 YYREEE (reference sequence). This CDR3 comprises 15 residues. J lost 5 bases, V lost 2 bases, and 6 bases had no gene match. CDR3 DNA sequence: TGTGCCAGCAGCTTTATAGCGGGGGCTGGAGATACGCAGTATTTT. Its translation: CASSFIAGAGDTQYF.

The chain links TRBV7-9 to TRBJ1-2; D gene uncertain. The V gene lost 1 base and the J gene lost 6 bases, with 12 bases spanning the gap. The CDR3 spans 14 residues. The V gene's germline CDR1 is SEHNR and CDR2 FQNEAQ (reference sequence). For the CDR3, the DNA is TGTGCCAGCAGCTTAGGTGGACGAGGCGATGGCTACACCTTC. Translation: CASSLGGRGDGYTF.

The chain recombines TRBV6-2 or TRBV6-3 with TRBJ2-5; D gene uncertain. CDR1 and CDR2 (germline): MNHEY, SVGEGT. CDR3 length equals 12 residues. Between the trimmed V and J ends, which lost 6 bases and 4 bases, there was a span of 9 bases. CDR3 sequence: CASSQDLETQYF. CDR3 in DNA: TGTGCCAGCAGCCAAGACTTAGAGACCCAGTACTTC.